The clone carrying this TCR beta chain was seen a handful of times. Its target is unknown. TCRdb's copy holds only in-frame clones and misses some; the assay was immunoSEQ multiplex PCR. This sample yields approximately 400,000 clones, of which about four fifths are seen a single time; nearly 7.5% belongs to the top ten. This entry belongs to a study of Ad26.COV2.S vaccination and SARS-CoV-2 variants. Study context: Donor had been placed in the Ad26.COV2.S arm of the COV1001 trial. The vaccine Ad26.COV2.S was put into the muscle once, or twice with 56 days between. Overall study findings and caveats: Those who received vaccine or placebo ended up with similar non-spike TCR breadth.

This sample's treatment: approximately 18 received Ad26.COV2.S at low or high dose, single or two shots; several received placebo; per-sample allocation not given. At day 63 after the first vaccine or placebo injection, samples were drawn. The material was peripheral blood, obtained in a trial of Ad26.COV2.S vaccine versus placebo. The TCR comes from a person aged 18-60 years who received the Ad26.COV2.S COVID-19 vaccine or a placebo.

In DNA, the CDR3 is TGTGCCAGTACCTTACGGGGCGAGGGTCAGCCCCAGCATTTT. Residues: CASTLRGEGQPQHF. This chain uses TRBV19 with TRBJ1-5; a weak D match, TRBD1 (5 bases). The germline V gene encodes CDR1 LNHDA and CDR2 SQIVND (reference sequence). Trimming cost V 7 bases and J 6 bases, with 16 bases left between them. The CDR3 is 14 residues long.